One sample yielded the 15 T cell receptor beta chains listed below, sequenced in a study of identical twins. TCRdb re-analysed the 5' RACE reads in MiXCR, keeping a single row per CDR3 protein. Of a few hundred thousand distinct CDR3 sequences listed, more than 9% were seen once; the top ten hold 10%. The sequencing input was memory T cells sorted from blood. All receptors come from a man in his forties or fifties in good health.

This clonotype was observed a few times. J is TRBJ2-2 and V is TRBV6-1; D may be TRBD1 (6 bases). Trimming took off 4 bases at V and 3 bases at J, with 15 bases between the two ends. Germline loops: CDR1 MNHNS, CDR2 SASEGT. The CDR3 totals 16 residues. The CDR3 protein is CASSVDRTADTGELFF. Here the CDR3 DNA reads TGTGCCAGCAGTGTCGATAGGACAGCCGACACCGGGGAGCTGTTTTTT.

The chain has TRBV7-2 and TRBJ1-5; D possibly corresponds to TRBD1 (6 bases). Deletions cut 5 bases from V and 0 bases from J, with 11 bases between. CDR3 length equals 15 residues. CDR1 is SGHTA and CDR2 is FQGNSA in the germline V gene. CDR3 sequence reads: CASSPGVGSNQPQHF. Written as DNA, the CDR3 is TGTGCCAGCAGCCCAGGGGTGGGTAGCAATCAGCCCCAGCATTTT.

The chain uses TRBV6-1 and TRBJ2-3; D is undetermined. Germline assignment: CDR1 MNHNS and CDR2 SASEGT. The CDR3 length is 12 residues. Deletions cut 5 bases from V and 4 bases from J, with 7 bases between. CDR3 protein: CASSLKADTQYF. The CDR3 coding sequence is TGTGCCAGCAGTCTAAAGGCAGATACGCAGTATTTT.

The genes are TRBV28 and TRBJ2-7; 7 nucleotides align to TRBD1. The germline gives CDR1 MDHEN, CDR2 SYDVKM. The CDR3 covers 15 residues. With 5 bases clipped from V and 0 bases from J, the junction kept 7 bases outside the gene matches. The CDR3 is CASSTWGTASYEQYF. The CDR3 DNA reads as TGTGCCAGCAGTACGTGGGGGACAGCCTCCTACGAGCAGTACTTC.

This clonotype showed up many times. J is TRBJ1-6 and V is TRBV3-1; 10 nucleotides align to TRBD1. This CDR3 contains 14 residues. Germline CDR1 reads LGHDT; CDR2 reads YNNKEL (reference sequence). The V gene end was trimmed by 3 bases and the J gene end by 15 bases; junction bases not matched to a gene: 8. The CDR3 sequence is CASSHETGGWILHF. The CDR3 bases are TGTGCCAGCAGCCACGAGACAGGGGGCTGGATCCTCCACTTT.

This clonotype was picked up a small number of times. The chain combines TRBV18 with TRBJ1-4; 8 bases align to TRBD1. Germline CDR1 and CDR2: KGHSH and LQKENI. This CDR3 has 14 amino acids. The trim removed 3 bases at V and 8 bases at J, leaving 5 bases unmatched. The chain's CDR3 is CASSPGTGQEKLFF. The CDR3, as DNA: TGTGCCAGCTCACCTGGGACAGGTCAAGAAAAACTGTTTTTT.

This clonotype was counted a few times. The rearrangement joins TRBV18 to TRBJ2-1; no clear D gene. The CDR3 contains 14 residues. Germline V gives CDR1 KGHSH, CDR2 LQKENI. The V end lost 0 bases, the J end lost 8 bases, and 11 bases lay between the germline ends. The CDR3 protein is CASSPPGLIYEQFF. The CDR3 DNA reads TGTGCCAGCTCACCACCAGGATTGATATATGAGCAGTTCTTC.

This clonotype was detected many times. The chain joins TRBV4-2 to TRBJ1-6, with unresolved D. Trimming removed 0 bases at V and 4 bases at J, with 10 bases between. Germline CDR1 reads LGHNA; CDR2 reads YNFKEQ. The CDR3 extends over 16 amino acids. The CDR3 DNA reads TGTGCCAGCAGCCAAGATATGGCAATTTATAATTCACCCCTCCACTTT. Amino acid sequence: CASSQDMAIYNSPLHF.

There are many counts of this clonotype. The V gene is TRBV5-6, the J gene TRBJ1-2; 7 bases agree with TRBD1. The ends lost 4 bases at V and 5 bases at J; junction bases unmatched: 5. The CDR3 sequence is 13 residues long. Germline V lookup: CDR1 SGHDT, CDR2 YYEEEE. The CDR3 here is CASSRTGWYGYTF. The CDR3 region has the DNA TGTGCCAGCAGCCGGACAGGATGGTATGGCTACACCTTC.

The CDR3 bases are TGTGCCAGCAGTTTAAGCGGTCTTCAGCCCCAGCATTTT. It codes for CASSLSGLQPQHF. J is TRBJ1-5 and V is TRBV12-3 or TRBV12-4; D is uncertain. The CDR3 runs 13 residues. The ends were cut back, 2 bases at V and 6 bases at J, with 8 bases in the middle.

This clonotype was observed a few times. This sequence joins TRBV28 and TRBJ2-4; TRBD2 matches at 8 bases. Germline CDR1 MDHEN, CDR2 SYDVKM. This CDR3 has 17 amino acids. The V and J ends lost 5 bases and 5 bases, in that order; junction bases with no gene match: 14. This chain's CDR3 is CASSPRPGGGPQNIQYF. The CDR3 nucleotides read TGTGCCAGCAGTCCCCGTCCGGGGGGGGGCCCCCAAAACATTCAGTACTTC.

This clonotype was seen repeatedly, ten times or more. The J gene is TRBJ1-2, the V gene TRBV20-1; weak D call: TRBD1 (5 bases). V was trimmed by 7 bases and J by 2 bases, leaving 14 bases between them. This CDR3 is 13 amino acids long. Looked up from germline, CDR1 is DFQATT and CDR2 is SNEGSKA (reference sequence). The CDR3 nucleotides read TGCAGTGTCCCGGACACCAGAAACTATGGCTACACCTTC. Its protein product is CSVPDTRNYGYTF.

This chain uses TRBV12-3 or TRBV12-4 with TRBJ2-4, with a weak D call TRBD1 (5 bases). This CDR3 region has 13 residues. With 1 base removed from V and 12 bases from J, the gap between germline ends came to 13 bases. Written as DNA, the CDR3 is TGTGCCAGCAGTTTAGGCTTGCGACAGCATCAGTACTTC. The encoded protein is CASSLGLRQHQYF.

There are many counts of this clonotype. The rearrangement joins TRBV28 to TRBJ1-5; weak D call: TRBD1 (6 bases). V was shortened by 5 bases and J by 6 bases, with 26 bases between the two germline ends. This CDR3 spans 18 amino acids. Germline values: CDR1 MDHEN, CDR2 SYDVKM. The DNA of the CDR3 is TGTGCCAGCAGTCCATCGAGGCGGACAGCTATAGTGAGTCAGCCCCAGCATTTT. It yields the protein CASSPSRRTAIVSQPQHF.

This clonotype was seen only a few times. The rearrangement joins TRBV19 to TRBJ1-2; possibly TRBD1 for D (6 bases). The ends were cut back, 5 bases at V and 4 bases at J, with 26 bases in the middle. The germline V gene encodes CDR1 LNHDA and CDR2 SQIVND (reference sequence). The CDR3 runs to 18 residues. For the CDR3, the DNA is TGTGCCAGTAGTTCCGGGGGCGTAGGGGACCCTTTCGTCTATGGCTACACCTTC. Amino acids: CASSSGGVGDPFVYGYTF.